These 2 T cell receptor beta chains were sequenced from one sample in a study of post-analysis software for immune sequencing data. Study observations and caveats: TRBV segments more frequent in patients than in controls numbered about five and included TRBV5-6, TRBV5-1 and TRBV20-1.

TCR beta cDNA libraries had unique molecular identifiers. MiXCR was run by TCRdb on the PCR reads, yielding one entry per CDR3 protein. This table holds about 200,000 distinct CDR3 sequences, 25% to 30% found once. For these TCRs, the target antigens are not known. The specimen sequenced was blood. The receptors originated from a girl aged 2-17 years with multiple sclerosis.

This clonotype showed up just a few times. This chain uses TRBV21-1 with TRBJ1-5; the table's D call, TRBD1, has no DNA check behind it. TRBV21-1 is a pseudogene. There are 19 residues in the CDR3. The CDR3 DNA is TGTGCCAGCAGCAAAGAGGTCCGGTGGCAGGGTGGGTGCAATCAGCCCCAGCATTTT. Translating it yields CASSKEVRWQGGCNQPQHF.

This clonotype was observed a few times. The rearrangement uses TRBV20-1 and TRBJ1-5, with TRBD1 matching over 8 bases. The CDR3 consists of 12 residues. Looked up from germline, CDR1 is DFQATT and CDR2 is SNEGSKA (reference sequence). Trimming removed 6 bases from V and 4 bases from J; junction bases left unmatched: 2. CDR3 DNA sequence: TGCAGTGCCACAGGGGGGAATCAGCCCCAGCATTTT. Translation: CSATGGNQPQHF.